This T cell receptor (beta chain) was documented in a study of T cells in Graves' hyperthyroidism and ophthalmopathy. Germline CDR1 and CDR2: MDHEN and SYDVKM. There are 16 residues in the CDR3. V gave up 5 bases and J gave up 3 bases, with 17 bases separating them. General study results and limits: By a 13 V-J model, ophthalmopathy was set apart from stable hyperthyroidism.

Exclusion of a patient resulted from uncontrolled infection, other autoimmune disease, pregnancy or lactation. Using RNA transcripts as the source, TCR beta CDR3 regions were amplified. In the first-round RT-PCR of the TCR CDR3, the HTBI primer set was used. TCRdb redid the calling of the multiplex PCR reads with MiXCR, one entry per CDR3 protein. The table lists roughly 500,000 distinct CDR3 sequences, about 16% of them singletons, with about 29% in the top ten. This clonotype has ten or more counts. What it recognizes is unknown. This receptor was taken from a woman in her thirties with Graves' ophthalmopathy. The material sequenced was blood. The chain joins TRBV28 to TRBJ2-1; D is undetermined. The CDR3 loop reads CASSLPELWGYNEQFF. The CDR3 coding sequence is TGTGCCAGCAGTCTTCCGGAGCTTTGGGGCTACAATGAGCAGTTCTTC.